This T cell receptor beta chain was retrieved from a study of T cells after yellow fever vaccination. This clonotype was counted between two and nine times. TCRdb reprocessed the 5' RACE reads via MiXCR and lists one record per CDR3 protein. Seen here are some 300,000 distinct CDR3 sequences, around 10% observed once, and the top ten hold less than 3.5%. Germline V lookup: CDR1 SGDLS, CDR2 YYNGEE. Trimming took off 4 bases at V and 5 bases at J, with 19 bases between the two ends. This CDR3 is built from 15 residues. This TCR was recovered from a young man who received the YFV17D yellow fever vaccine. The chain is built from TRBV9 and TRBJ2-7; D is perhaps TRBD1 (6 bases). The sample consisted of CD4+ T cells sorted from PBMCs, taken 45 days after the yellow fever booster vaccination. The CDR3 nucleotides read TGTGCCAGCAGCCCAAACTTGGTTGGGGGCCACGAGCAGTACTTC. As protein: CASSPNLVGGHEQYF.